This T cell receptor beta chain was documented in a study of B cell selection in AIRE deficiency. Findings and limits, study-wide: Around 30% of healthy-shared Treg TCRbeta sequences appeared in patient Tconv cells. With only TCRbeta sequenced, roughly 37% of shared healthy Treg sequences overlapped Tconv. Patient Tconv and Treg cells showed healthy-like TCRBV usage, CDR3 length, diversity.

CDR1 LNHDA and CDR2 SQIVND come from the germline V gene (reference sequence). Trimming at V came to 8 bases and at J to 5 bases, leaving 4 bases not matched to a gene. There are 13 residues in the CDR3. The method was immunoSEQ multiplex PCR; TCRdb's version includes in-frame clones alone and lacks a portion of them. The sample includes roughly 23,000 clones, about nine tenths of them seen just once. About this clone itself: Its specificity is not known.

Regulatory T cells were sorted as CD4+CD25hiCD127low/negative. Controls came from healthy donors unrelated to patients. This rearrangement joins TRBV19 to TRBJ1-4; 8 positions agree with TRBD1. This TCR derives from a human donor in good health. The sequencing sample was made of CD4+CD25+ Tregs sorted from PBMCs. The DNA for the CDR3 is TGTGCCAGTCGGGGACAGGAGAATGAAAAACTGTTTTTT. Translating gives CASRGQENEKLFF.